This TCR beta chain was sequenced for a study of T cell repertoires in cytomegalovirus infection. Overall study context: CMV epitopes in the study were HLA-C-restricted (recently identified) and HLA-B-restricted (well studied). Findings and caveats of the study: Dominant in the ex vivo response were TCR beta clonotypes restricted by HLA-C and specific for CMV. CMV carriers with the relevant HLA were identified by cumulative public TCR beta family frequency.

The germline V and J ends were trimmed by 5 bases and 6 bases, with 21 bases remaining between them. The germline gives CDR1 SEHNR, CDR2 FQNEAQ (reference sequence). This CDR3 is built from 16 residues. Via MiXCR, TCRdb re-called the reads, giving one row per CDR3 protein. The sample consists of roughly 990,000 distinct CDR3 sequences, more than 25% of them appearing once. In this sample, this clonotype is medium-sized (0.01 to 0.1%). The antigen remains undetermined. Here the sequenced sample was cultured CD8+ T cells from PBMCs, taken from culture after CMV antigen stimulation. This sequence originates from a human donor in good health (CMV status not recorded). Some clones in this sample may be carry-over from other donors' samples. This chain links TRBV7-9 with TRBJ2-3; D remains unclear. CDR3 in amino acids: CASSPEPSVVLDTQYF. The CDR3 region has the DNA TGTGCCAGCAGCCCAGAACCCTCCGTCGTTTTGGATACGCAGTATTTT. Full variable domain (remainder filled in from reference TRBV7-9 and TRBJ2-3): DTGVSQNPRHKITKRGQNVTFRCDPISEHNRLYWYRQTLGQGPEFLTYFQNEAQLEKSRLLSDRFSAERPKGSFSTLEIQRTEQGDSAMYLCASSPEPSVVLDTQYFGPGTRLTVL.